This T cell receptor beta chain comes out of a study of blood T cell repertoires in COVID-19. Across the whole study: COVID-19 samples, acute and convalescent, were from the United States, Italy and Spain.

In this sample, this clone turned up once. The junction had 9 bases not matched to a gene; V was cut back by 7 bases and J by 3 bases. From germline, CDR1 is MNHEY and CDR2 SVGAGI. The CDR3 length is 15 residues. This table comes from immunoSEQ multiplex PCR, and its TCRdb copy is limited to in-frame clones, with some not included. The sample records some 100,000 clones, 65% to 85% being singletons. Sequencing used peripheral blood. The receptor was isolated from a man aged 55 to 70 with acute or convalescent COVID-19. The chain couples TRBV6-5 to TRBJ2-3; 8 bases fit TRBD2. The CDR3 sequence is CASTTPGGWTDTQYF. The CDR3 DNA sequence: TGTGCCAGCACGACACCGGGGGGGTGGACAGATACGCAGTATTTT.